The 8 T cell receptor beta chains below were found in one sample sequenced in a study of OX40 agonist ivuxolimab in advanced cancers. Measured with immunoSEQ multiplex PCR; TCRdb has only the in-frame clones, and not every one. The sample holds fewer than 60,000 clones; roughly 82% are singletons and the top ten take 3.5% to 4.5%. Source: CD4+ or CD8+ T cells sorted from blood, taken in a trial of the OX40 agonist ivuxolimab. These receptors all stem from an adult with an advanced solid tumor such as melanoma, head and neck, liver or kidney cancer.

The chain uses TRBV5-6 and TRBJ2-3; D is possibly TRBD1 (6 bases). Germline V gene lookup returns CDR1 SGHDT and CDR2 YYEEEE. The CDR3 runs to 15 residues. Trimming cost V 1 base and J 2 bases, with 11 bases left between them. CDR3 sequence reads: CASSLSGEPTDTQYF. For the CDR3, the DNA is TGTGCCAGCAGCTTGTCAGGGGAGCCCACAGATACGCAGTATTTT.

In its sample, this clone was seen a few times. The DNA for the CDR3 is TGCAGCGTCTTCCAGGGGGCGAATGAAAAACTGTTTTTT. Translation gives CSVFQGANEKLFF. The V gene is TRBV29-1, the J gene TRBJ1-4; 8 bases fit TRBD1. V trimming: 6 bases; J trimming: 5 bases; junction bases outside the gene matches: 5. Germline CDR1 is SQVTM and CDR2 is ANQGSEA. CDR3 length: 13 amino acids.

This clone was seen once. At the DNA level, this CDR3 is encoded by other sequences in the same sample as well. The rearrangement links TRBV7-2 to TRBJ2-3; the D gene is possibly TRBD2 (6 bases). There are 16 residues in the CDR3. Germline V gene data show CDR1 as SGHTA and CDR2 as FQGNSA. V gave up 1 base and J gave up 0 bases, with 11 bases separating them. CDR3 nucleotide sequence: TGTGCCAGCAGCTTAGTCGGCGGGGTCAGCACAGATACGCAGTATTTT. Its translation is CASSLVGGVSTDTQYF.

For the CDR3, the DNA is TGTGCCAGCACCAACGGCGGATTAGGAAACACCATATATTTT. It translates to CASTNGGLGNTIYF. The V gene is TRBV7-9, the J gene TRBJ1-3; D is uncertain. The germline V and J ends were trimmed by 7 bases and 4 bases, with 14 bases remaining between them. Per germline, CDR1 SEHNR and CDR2 FQNEAQ (reference sequence). The CDR3 is 14 residues long.

The chain employs TRBV2 and TRBJ1-4, with a weak D call TRBD1 (6 bases). Germline V lookup: CDR1 SNHLY, CDR2 FYNNEI. This CDR3 is 14 amino acids long. V was clipped by 4 bases and J by 8 bases, with 14 bases between them. The CDR3: CASSAQGGREKLFF. As DNA, the CDR3 is TGTGCCAGCAGTGCACAGGGAGGTCGCGAAAAACTGTTTTTT. The entire variable domain, with the rest obtained from reference TRBV2 and TRBJ1-4, is as follows: EPEVTQTPSHQVTQMGQEVILRCVPISNHLYFYWYRQILGQKVEFLVSFYNNEISEKSEIFDDQFSVERPDGSNFTLKIRSTKLEDSAMYFCASSAQGGREKLFFGSGTQLSVL.

The rearrangement joins TRBV29-1 to TRBJ2-2; D is perhaps TRBD1 (5 bases). With 7 bases removed from V and 2 bases from J, the gap between germline ends came to 14 bases. CDR3 length: 14 residues. In germline, CDR1 is SQVTM, CDR2 ANQGSEA. The CDR3 region has the DNA TGCAGCGGGGGCCAGACAGATAACACCGGGGAGCTGTTTTTT. This gives the protein CSGGQTDNTGELFF.

This clone was counted only a few times. The V call is TRBV19, the J call TRBJ1-6, with 10 bases lining up with TRBD1. Trimming removed 3 bases from V and 10 bases from J; junction bases left unmatched: 3. Germline assignment: CDR1 LNHDA and CDR2 SQIVND (reference sequence). The CDR3 is 14 residues long. For the CDR3, the DNA is TGTGCCAGTAGTATGACAGGGGGCCGGTCACCCCTCCACTTT. The encoded protein is CASSMTGGRSPLHF.

This clone was seen just once. The CDR3 sequence: CASSQFRGGEQYF. CDR3 nucleotides: TGTGCCAGCAGTCAATTCAGGGGAGGCGAGCAGTACTTC. V usage is TRBV6-5 and J usage is TRBJ2-7, with D perhaps being TRBD1 or TRBD2 (6 bases each). Trimming shortened V by 5 bases and J by 6 bases, and 14 bases separated the two germline ends. CDR1 MNHEY and CDR2 SVGAGI come from the germline V gene. This CDR3 contains 13 residues.